The sequence of this T cell receptor beta chain was determined in a study of post-analysis software for immune sequencing data. Study context: Courses of disease covered relapsing-remitting, secondary progressive and progressive-relapsing multiple sclerosis. Overall study results and limits: Strong co-clustering by F measure linked samples that shared a preparation batch. Compared with controls, patients had more of roughly five TRBV segments, including TRBV5-6, TRBV5-1 and TRBV20-1. The study found significantly lower normalized Chao1 diversity in multiple sclerosis patients than in controls.

Of note for this clonotype: What it recognizes is unknown.

The CDR3 contains 15 residues. The V gene's germline CDR1 is SGHAT and CDR2 FQNNGV. Unmatched junction bases numbered 11, after V lost 5 bases and J lost 8 bases. cDNA libraries for TCR beta contained unique molecular identifiers. T cells numbering about 0.85 to 10 million yielded cDNA molecules that totaled some 500,000. TCRdb reprocessed the PCR reads via MiXCR and lists one record per CDR3 protein. The sample contains a few hundred thousand distinct CDR3 sequences, approximately 39% of which appear only once. Material for sequencing was blood. V usage is TRBV11-2 and J usage is TRBJ1-4, with 7 bases that match TRBD1. The sequence was collected from a girl aged 2 to 10 with multiple sclerosis. CDR3 in amino acids: CASSPGQPGSEKLFF. As DNA, the CDR3 is TGTGCCAGCAGCCCGGGACAGCCTGGGTCCGAAAAACTGTTTTTT.